Below are 11 T cell receptor beta chains sequenced from a single sample in a study of blood T cells in healthy people across ages. A J-beta primer mix and a sample-barcoded 5' primer were used in a second PCR of roughly 6 to 12 cycles. MiXCR, run by TCRdb on the 5' RACE reads, gives a single entry per CDR3 protein. The repertoire holds 1.5 million to 2 million distinct CDR3 sequences, with approximately 39% as singletons. What was sequenced was blood. These receptors all come from a human donor in good health.

This sequence joins TRBV20-1 and TRBJ2-1; TRBD1 aligns across 8 bases. The CDR3 has 13 amino acids. CDR1 is DFQATT, CDR2 SNEGSKA, per germline (reference sequence). The CDR3 is CRVQGDNYNEQFF. The CDR3 bases are TGCAGAGTACAGGGGGACAACTACAATGAGCAGTTCTTC.

This clonotype was found a few times. J is TRBJ1-1 and V is TRBV6-2 or TRBV6-3; D perhaps matches TRBD1 (5 bases). The CDR3 spans 13 residues. V dropped 6 bases and J dropped 4 bases, with 12 bases sitting between them. CDR1 and CDR2 (germline): MNHEY, SVGEGT. The CDR3 DNA reads as TGTGCCAGCAGCAGGGACGGTGGCACTGAAGCTTTCTTT. Its translation: CASSRDGGTEAFF.

V gene TRBV6-5 combines with J gene TRBJ1-1, with D possibly being TRBD1 (6 bases). Trimming pared 2 bases from V and 2 bases from J, leaving 15 bases between. This CDR3 is built from 16 residues. Germline assignment: CDR1 MNHEY and CDR2 SVGAGI. The DNA of the CDR3 is TGTGCCAGCAGTTACGGGGGCGGGCAGATAAACACTGAAGCTTTCTTT. As protein: CASSYGGGQINTEAFF.

The chain uses TRBV6-2 or TRBV6-3 and TRBJ2-3; 7 bases match TRBD1. Germline V gene data show CDR1 as MNHEY and CDR2 as SVGEGT. V shed 6 bases and J 8 bases; nucleotides not matched to a gene: 8. The CDR3 loop spans 13 amino acids. The CDR3 loop reads CASRRDRVGTQYF. The DNA for the CDR3 is TGTGCCAGCAGACGAGACAGGGTGGGTACGCAGTATTTT.

Only a few counts were recorded for this clonotype. This rearrangement joins TRBV3-1 to TRBJ1-2; D unresolved. V lost 0 bases and J lost 4, with 12 bases in between. The CDR3 loop spans 15 amino acids. Germline loops: CDR1 LGHDT, CDR2 YNNKEL (reference sequence). DNA of the CDR3: TGTGCCAGCAGCCAAGATTTGGCAGGCGGCTATGGCTACACCTTC. Encoded protein: CASSQDLAGGYGYTF. Variable domain in full (rest from reference TRBV3-1 and TRBJ1-2): DTAVSQTPKYLVTQMGNDKSIKCEQNLGHDTMYWYKQDSKKFLKIMFSYNNKELIINETVPNRFSPKSPDKAHLNLHINSLELGDSAVYFCASSQDLAGGYGYTFGSGTRLTVV.

CDR3 sequence (DNA): TGTGCCAGCAGCTCTGGACTAGCGGGGGGGCACGAAGAGACCCAGTACTTC. This codes for CASSSGLAGGHEETQYF. V is TRBV7-9 and J is TRBJ2-5, with 15 bases identical to TRBD2. Trimming cost V 4 bases and J 3 bases; bases outside gene matches: 6. Germline V gene data show CDR1 as SEHNR and CDR2 as FQNEAQ (reference sequence). The CDR3 totals 17 residues.

This clonotype was detected only a few times. The chain recombines TRBV12-5 with TRBJ1-6; tentatively, D is TRBD1 (5 bases). The CDR3 has 16 amino acids. V lost 4 bases, J lost 7 bases, and 17 bases lay in between. Germline V CDR1 and CDR2: LGHNT, FRNRAP. CDR3 nucleotides: TGTGCTAGTGGTTCGACGGGACGACGGAACAATTCACCCCTCCACTTT. Amino acid sequence: CASGSTGRRNNSPLHF.

This chain joins TRBV5-4 and TRBJ1-4; D is undetermined. Germline values: CDR1 SGHNT, CDR2 YYREEE (reference sequence). V was clipped by 0 bases and J by 5 bases, with 8 bases between them. The CDR3 contains 14 residues. This CDR3 is CASSLANENEKLFF. The CDR3 nucleotides are TGTGCCAGCAGCTTGGCCAACGAAAATGAAAAACTGTTTTTT.

This clonotype occurred many times. The CDR3 is CASSPRLNGAYNEQFF. CDR3 in DNA: TGTGCCAGCAGCCCAAGACTGAACGGGGCCTACAATGAGCAGTTCTTC. The chain has TRBV7-9 and TRBJ2-1; perhaps TRBD2 as D (5 bases). Germline lookup yields CDR1 SEHNR and CDR2 FQNEAQ (reference sequence). The germline V and J ends were trimmed by 5 bases and 2 bases, with 16 bases remaining between them. There are 16 residues in the CDR3.

The chain uses TRBV4-3 and TRBJ2-3; TRBD2 matches at 9 bases. The CDR3 has 16 amino acids. Germline V lookup: CDR1 LGHNA, CDR2 YSLEER. The V gene end was trimmed by 1 base and the J gene end by 2 bases; junction bases not matched to a gene: 4. CDR3 nucleotide sequence: TGCGCCAGCAGCCAAGGAGCTAGCGGGGCCACAGATACGCAGTATTTT. It encodes CASSQGASGATDTQYF.

This chain links TRBV7-2 with TRBJ2-1; weak D call: TRBD1 (5 bases). Germline V gives CDR1 SGHTA, CDR2 FQGNSA. The CDR3 covers 16 residues. Trimming removed 0 bases from V and 2 bases from J, with 11 bases in between. The chain's CDR3 is CASSLAARAAYNEQFF. The CDR3 bases are TGTGCCAGCAGCTTAGCGGCCAGGGCAGCCTACAATGAGCAGTTCTTC.